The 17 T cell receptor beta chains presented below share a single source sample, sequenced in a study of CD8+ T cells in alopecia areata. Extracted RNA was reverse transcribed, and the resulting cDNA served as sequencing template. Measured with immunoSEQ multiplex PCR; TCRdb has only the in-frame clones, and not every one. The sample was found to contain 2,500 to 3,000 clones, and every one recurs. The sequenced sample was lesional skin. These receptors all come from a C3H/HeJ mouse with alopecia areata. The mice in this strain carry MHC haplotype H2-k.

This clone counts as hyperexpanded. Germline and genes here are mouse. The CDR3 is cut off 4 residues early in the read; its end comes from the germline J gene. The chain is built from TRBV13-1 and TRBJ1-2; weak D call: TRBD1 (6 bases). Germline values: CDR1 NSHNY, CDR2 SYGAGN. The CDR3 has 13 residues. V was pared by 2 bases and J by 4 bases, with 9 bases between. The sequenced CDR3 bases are TGTGCCAGCAGTGACAGGGGTAGCTCC. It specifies CASSDRGSS. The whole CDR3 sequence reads CASSDRGSSDYTF.

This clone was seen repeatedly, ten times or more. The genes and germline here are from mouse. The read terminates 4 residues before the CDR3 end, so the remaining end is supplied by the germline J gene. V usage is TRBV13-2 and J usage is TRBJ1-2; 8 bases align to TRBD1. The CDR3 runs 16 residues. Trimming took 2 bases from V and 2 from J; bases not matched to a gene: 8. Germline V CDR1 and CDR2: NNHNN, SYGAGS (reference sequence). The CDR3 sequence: CASGEEQGAGNSDYTF. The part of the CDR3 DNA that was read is TGTGCCAGCGGTGAAGAGCAGGGGGCGGGGAACTCC.

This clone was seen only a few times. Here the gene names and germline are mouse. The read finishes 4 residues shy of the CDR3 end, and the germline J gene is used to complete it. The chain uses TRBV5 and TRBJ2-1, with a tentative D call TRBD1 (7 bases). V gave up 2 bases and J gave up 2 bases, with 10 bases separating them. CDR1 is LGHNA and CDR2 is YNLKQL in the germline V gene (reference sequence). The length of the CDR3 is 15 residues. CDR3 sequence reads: CASSQPRGDYAEQFF. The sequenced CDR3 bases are TGTGCCAGCAGCCAACCCAGGGGGGACTATGCT.

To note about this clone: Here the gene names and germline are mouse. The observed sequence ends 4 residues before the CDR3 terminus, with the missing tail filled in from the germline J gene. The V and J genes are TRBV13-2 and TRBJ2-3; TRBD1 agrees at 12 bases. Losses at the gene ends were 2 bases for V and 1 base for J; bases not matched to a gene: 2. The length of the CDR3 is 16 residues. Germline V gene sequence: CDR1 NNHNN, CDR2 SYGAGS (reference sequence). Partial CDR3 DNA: TGTGCCAGCGGTGAAGGGGACAGGGGGCGTGCAGAA. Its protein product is CASGEGDRGRAE. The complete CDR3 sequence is CASGEGDRGRAETLYF.

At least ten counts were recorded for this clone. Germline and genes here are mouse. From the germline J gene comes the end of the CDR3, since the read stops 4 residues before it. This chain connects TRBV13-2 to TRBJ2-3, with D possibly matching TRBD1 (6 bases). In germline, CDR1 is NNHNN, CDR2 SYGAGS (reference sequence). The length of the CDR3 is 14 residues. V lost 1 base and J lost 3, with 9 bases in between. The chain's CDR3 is CASGDPGTAETLYF. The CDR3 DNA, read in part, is TGTGCCAGCGGTGATCCCGGGACAGCAGAA.

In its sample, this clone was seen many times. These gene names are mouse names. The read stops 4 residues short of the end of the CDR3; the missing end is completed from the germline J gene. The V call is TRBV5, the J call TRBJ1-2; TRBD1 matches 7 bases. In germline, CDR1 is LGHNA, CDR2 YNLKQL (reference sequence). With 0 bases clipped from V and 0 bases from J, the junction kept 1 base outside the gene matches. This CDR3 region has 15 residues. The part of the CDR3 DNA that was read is TGTGCCAGCAGCCAAGAGGGGACAGCAAACTCC. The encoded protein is CASSQEGTANS. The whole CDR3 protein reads CASSQEGTANSDYTF.

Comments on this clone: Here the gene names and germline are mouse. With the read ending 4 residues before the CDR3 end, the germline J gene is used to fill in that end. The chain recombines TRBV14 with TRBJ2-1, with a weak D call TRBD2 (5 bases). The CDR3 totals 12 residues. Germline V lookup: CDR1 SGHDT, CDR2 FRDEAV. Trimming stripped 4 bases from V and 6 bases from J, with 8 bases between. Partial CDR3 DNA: TGTGCCAGCAGTGATCTGGGTGCT. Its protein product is CASSDLGA. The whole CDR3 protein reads CASSDLGAEQFF.

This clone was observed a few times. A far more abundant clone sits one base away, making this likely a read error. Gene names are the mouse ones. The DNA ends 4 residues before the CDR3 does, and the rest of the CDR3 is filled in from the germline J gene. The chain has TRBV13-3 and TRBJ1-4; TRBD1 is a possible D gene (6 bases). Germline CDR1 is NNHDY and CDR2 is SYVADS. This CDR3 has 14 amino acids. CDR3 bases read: TGTGCCAGCAGTGGGGACACGGACGTCGAA. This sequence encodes CASSGDTDVE. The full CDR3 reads CASSGDTDVERLFF.

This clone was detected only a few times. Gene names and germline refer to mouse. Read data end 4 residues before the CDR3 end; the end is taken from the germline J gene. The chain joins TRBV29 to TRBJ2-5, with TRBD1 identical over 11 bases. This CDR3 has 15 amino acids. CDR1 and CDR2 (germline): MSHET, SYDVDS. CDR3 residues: CASSFRDRGKDTQYF. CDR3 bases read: TGTGCTAGCAGTTTTAGGGACAGGGGGAAAGAC. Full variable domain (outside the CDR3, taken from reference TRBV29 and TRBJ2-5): DMKVTQMPRYLIKRMGENVLLECGQDMSHETMYWYRQDPGLGLQLIYISYDVDSNSEGDIPKGYRVSRKKREHFSLILDSAKTNQTSVYFCASSFRDRGKDTQYFGPGTRLLVL.

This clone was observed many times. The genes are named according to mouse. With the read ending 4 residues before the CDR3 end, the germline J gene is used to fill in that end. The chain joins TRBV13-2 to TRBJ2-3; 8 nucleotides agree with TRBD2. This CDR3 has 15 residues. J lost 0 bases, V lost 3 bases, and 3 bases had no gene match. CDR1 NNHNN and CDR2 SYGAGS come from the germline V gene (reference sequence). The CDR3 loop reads CASGGGLGSAETLYF. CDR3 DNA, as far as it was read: TGTGCCAGCGGTGGTGGACTGGGCAGTGCAGAA.

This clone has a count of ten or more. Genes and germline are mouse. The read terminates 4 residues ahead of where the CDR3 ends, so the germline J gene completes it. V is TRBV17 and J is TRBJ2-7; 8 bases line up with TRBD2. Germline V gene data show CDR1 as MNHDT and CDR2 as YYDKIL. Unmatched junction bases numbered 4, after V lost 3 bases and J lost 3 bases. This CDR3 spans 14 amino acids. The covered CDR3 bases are TGTGCTAGCAGTAGCCAGGGACTGGTCTAT. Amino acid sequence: CASSSQGLVY. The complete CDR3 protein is CASSSQGLVYEQYF.

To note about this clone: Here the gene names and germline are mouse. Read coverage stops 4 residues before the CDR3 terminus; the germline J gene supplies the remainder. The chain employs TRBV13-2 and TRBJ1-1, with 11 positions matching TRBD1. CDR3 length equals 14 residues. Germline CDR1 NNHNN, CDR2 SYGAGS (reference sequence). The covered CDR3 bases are TGTGCCAGCGGTGAGCCGGGACAGGGGGCA. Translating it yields CASGEPGQGA. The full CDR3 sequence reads CASGEPGQGAEVFF.

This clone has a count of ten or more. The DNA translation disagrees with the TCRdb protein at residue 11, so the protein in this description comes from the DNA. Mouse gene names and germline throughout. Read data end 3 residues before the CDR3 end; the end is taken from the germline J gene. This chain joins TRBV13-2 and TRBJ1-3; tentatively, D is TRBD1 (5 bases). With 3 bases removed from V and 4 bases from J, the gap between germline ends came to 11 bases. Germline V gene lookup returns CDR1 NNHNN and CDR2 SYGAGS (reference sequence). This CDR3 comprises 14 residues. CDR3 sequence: CASGVRVGGNTLYF. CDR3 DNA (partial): TGTGCCAGCGGTGTCAGGGTTGGGGGAAATACG.

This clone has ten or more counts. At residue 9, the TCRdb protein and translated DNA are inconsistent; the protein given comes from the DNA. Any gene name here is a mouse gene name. CDR3 region: CASSPYNSPLYF. CDR3 DNA (partial): TGTGCCAGCAGTCCATATAATTCGCCC. This rearrangement joins TRBV19 to TRBJ1-6; D is ambiguous. The read ends 3 residues early relative to the CDR3; the germline J gene fills the gap. TRBJ1-6 falls under the ORF class, with uncertain function. V was cut by 4 bases and J by 4 bases, with 3 bases left in between. This CDR3 has 12 residues. Germline V lookup: CDR1 FNHDT, CDR2 SITEND (reference sequence).

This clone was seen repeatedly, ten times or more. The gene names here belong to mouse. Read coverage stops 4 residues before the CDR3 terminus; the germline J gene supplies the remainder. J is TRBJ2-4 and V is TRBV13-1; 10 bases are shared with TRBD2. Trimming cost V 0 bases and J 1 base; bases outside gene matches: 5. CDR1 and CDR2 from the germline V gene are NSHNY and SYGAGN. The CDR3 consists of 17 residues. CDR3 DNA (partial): TGTGCCAGCAGTGATGGGCTGGGGGGGCGCGGTCAAAAC. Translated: CASSDGLGGRGQN. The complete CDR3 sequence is CASSDGLGGRGQNTLYF.

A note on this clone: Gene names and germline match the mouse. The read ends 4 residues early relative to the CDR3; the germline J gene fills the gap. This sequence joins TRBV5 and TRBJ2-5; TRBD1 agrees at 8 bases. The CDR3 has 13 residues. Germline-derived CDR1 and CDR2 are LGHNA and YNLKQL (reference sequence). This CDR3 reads CASSYTGGDTQYF. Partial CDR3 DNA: TGTGCCAGCAGTTATACAGGGGGAGAC.

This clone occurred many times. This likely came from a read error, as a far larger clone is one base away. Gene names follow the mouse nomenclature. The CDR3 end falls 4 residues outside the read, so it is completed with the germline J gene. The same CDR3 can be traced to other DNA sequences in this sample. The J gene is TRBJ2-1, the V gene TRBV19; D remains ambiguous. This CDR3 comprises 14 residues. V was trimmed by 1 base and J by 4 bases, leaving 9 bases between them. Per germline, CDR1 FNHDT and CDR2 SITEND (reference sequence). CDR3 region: CASSINSGYAEQFF. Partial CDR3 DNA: TGTGCCAGCAGTATAAACAGCGGATATGCT.